This T cell receptor beta chain originates from a study of molecular identifiers for immune sequencing clone quantification. TCRdb used MiXCR to reprocess the PCR reads, holding one entry per CDR3 protein. In the table there are approximately 680,000 distinct CDR3 sequences, roughly 25% of which are singletons. The germline V gene has CDR1 SGHRS and CDR2 YFSETQ. CDR3 length: 16 amino acids. The CD8+CD4-CCR7+CD45RA+ phenotype defined the sorted naive CD8 T cells. Overall study findings and caveats: Clones that had above 20 RNA copies took up over 99% of effector molecules but under 1% in naive cells. Highly expanded clone sizes could be underestimated through barcode sharing by identical TCR molecules.

With respect to this clonotype: Its antigen is not known. A much larger clone is a single base away; this may be a read error.

This clonotype was sampled from a human donor in good health. Some libraries in this study had Jurkat cell RNA spiked in. The sequenced sample consisted of naive CD8+ T cells from blood, with Jurkat cell RNA spiked in. Subset of the sample: FACS-sorted CD8+CD4-CCR7+CD45RA+ naive T cells. V gene TRBV5-1 combines with J gene TRBJ1-1; D remains ambiguous. CDR3 DNA: TGCACCAGCAGCTTGAGGATGGGGAGGATGAACACTGAAGCTTTCTTT. It translates to CTSSLRMGRMNTEAFF.